This passage covers 32 T cell receptor beta chains from one sample sequenced in a study of cytomegalovirus exposure and HLA in healthy donors (dated by TCRdb to about 2017). Libraries were constructed by the immunoSEQ multiplex PCR assay. The multiplex PCR relied on a mix of 60 forward primers for TCR Vbeta segments and 13 reverse primers for TCR Jbeta segments. The clones in this table, taken by TCRdb from immuneACCESS, are in-frame only. Not every clone is retained; where verified, under half of the shortfall comes from an unresolved V gene, and the cause of the rest is unknown. The sample profile shows approximately 90,000 clones; less than 80% of them were found once. Just over 1.4% of the sample is held by the ten biggest clonotypes. Sequencing was done on a sample of PBMCs. Receptor source: a male donor in good health and CMV-seronegative.

This chain joins TRBV19 and TRBJ1-5; TRBD1 might be the D (5 bases). Trimming removed 9 bases from V and 4 bases from J, with 13 bases in between. The germline gives CDR1 LNHDA, CDR2 SQIVND (reference sequence). This CDR3 has 13 residues. CDR3 DNA: TGTGCCAGCCGACAGAGTTCTAATCAGCCCCAGCATTTT. Its translation is CASRQSSNQPQHF.

This clone has a handful of counts. This chain connects TRBV10-3 to TRBJ1-5; D remains unclear. The CDR3 contains 15 residues. The germline CDR1 and CDR2 sequences are ENHRY and SYGVKD. Trimming took 0 bases from V and 9 from J, leaving 15 bases between them. In DNA, the CDR3 is TGTGCCATCAGTGAGTCGACCGCAGCCCCAGGGCCCCAGCATTTT. Protein: CAISESTAAPGPQHF.

The rearrangement links TRBV18 to TRBJ2-6; D possibly corresponds to TRBD1 (6 bases). This CDR3 is built from 17 residues. Germline V CDR1 and CDR2: KGHSH, LQKENI. Between the trimmed V and J ends, which lost 3 bases and 2 bases, there was a span of 14 bases. CDR3 sequence reads: CASSPTRGGPGANVLTF. CDR3 sequence (DNA): TGTGCCAGCTCACCTACCAGGGGTGGCCCTGGGGCCAACGTCCTGACTTTC.

V is TRBV18 and J is TRBJ1-1; D not resolved. The CDR3 spans 13 residues. Trimming removed 3 bases at V and 10 bases at J, with 15 bases between. The V gene's germline CDR1 is KGHSH and CDR2 LQKENI. The chain's CDR3 is CASSPDGNRPAFF. The CDR3 DNA sequence: TGTGCCAGCTCACCGGACGGGAACCGCCCAGCTTTCTTT.

The chain couples TRBV29-1 to TRBJ1-5; D remains unclear. Germline CDR1 SQVTM, CDR2 ANQGSEA. Trimming left V 4 bases short and J 3 bases short, with 7 bases between. The CDR3 sequence is 12 residues long. The CDR3 spells CSVGGYNQPQHF. The CDR3 nucleotides are TGCAGCGTTGGAGGGTACAATCAGCCCCAGCATTTT.

The chain couples TRBV27 to TRBJ1-1, with TRBD1 as a possible D gene (5 bases). This CDR3 has 14 residues. Trimming removed 0 bases from V and 8 bases from J, with 13 bases in between. Per the germline V gene, CDR1 is MNHEY and CDR2 is SMNVEV (reference sequence). The CDR3 DNA follows: TGTGCCAGCAGTTTATCGACCCTGACAGCCGAAGCTTTCTTT. Translation gives CASSLSTLTAEAFF.

This chain connects TRBV29-1 to TRBJ2-4, with TRBD2 matching 7 bases. V was clipped by 4 bases and J by 9 bases; unmatched bases: 0. This CDR3 comprises 10 residues. Per the germline V gene, CDR1 is SQVTM and CDR2 is ANQGSEA. The CDR3 spells CSVGEGIQYF. DNA for the CDR3: TGCAGCGTTGGGGAGGGCATTCAGTACTTC.

By sample share, this clone is medium-sized. This same CDR3 is encoded by further DNA sequences in the sample. This chain uses TRBV5-6 with TRBJ1-1; 7 bases fit TRBD1. The germline CDR1 and CDR2 sequences are SGHDT and YYEEEE. V shed 4 bases, J shed 3 bases, and the junction held 15 bases outside the gene matches. The CDR3 runs 17 residues. CDR3 sequence (DNA): TGTGCCAGCAGCCGTTACAGGGGTCAGGTGGGATACACTGAAGCTTTCTTT. The encoded protein is CASSRYRGQVGYTEAFF.

The chain carries TRBV4-1 and TRBJ2-3; 11 positions match TRBD1. The germline gives CDR1 MGHRA, CDR2 YSYEKL. This CDR3 is 16 amino acids long. V was clipped by 4 bases and J by 5 bases; unmatched bases: 8. In nucleotides, the CDR3 is TGCGCCAGCAGCCCCATAGGACAGGGGGCAGGAGATACGCAGTATTTT. This encodes CASSPIGQGAGDTQYF.

The chain recombines TRBV28 with TRBJ2-7; TRBD2 might be the D (5 bases). The CDR3 covers 14 residues. Germline CDR1 MDHEN, CDR2 SYDVKM. With 3 bases removed from V and 2 bases from J, the gap between germline ends came to 11 bases. CDR3 sequence: CASSLRADAYEQYF. DNA for the CDR3: TGTGCCAGCAGTTTGAGGGCAGACGCCTACGAGCAGTACTTC.

This clone was observed a single time. The J gene is TRBJ2-5, the V gene TRBV4-1; tentatively, D is TRBD1 (5 bases). The J call may be mistaken, given a closer DNA end match to TRBJ2-7. Per germline, CDR1 MGHRA and CDR2 YSYEKL. The CDR3 covers 13 residues. In DNA, the CDR3 is TGCGCCAGCAGCCCAGGGATATCCTACGAGCAGTACTTC. Translated, it gives CASSPGISYEQYF.

V usage is TRBV11-2 and J usage is TRBJ2-3; 10 positions agree with TRBD1. Per the germline V gene, CDR1 is SGHAT and CDR2 is FQNNGV. Trimming at V came to 6 bases and at J to 2 bases, leaving 5 bases not matched to a gene. The CDR3 consists of 15 residues. CDR3 sequence: CASRGTGEFTDTQYF. CDR3 DNA: TGTGCCAGCAGGGGGACAGGGGAATTCACAGATACGCAGTATTTT.

V usage is TRBV28 and J usage is TRBJ1-1, with D unclear. Trimming pared 9 bases from V and 3 bases from J, leaving 11 bases between. CDR3 length equals 12 residues. Per germline, CDR1 MDHEN and CDR2 SYDVKM. The CDR3 spells CASYLRDTEAFF. The CDR3 DNA is TGTGCCAGTTACCTTCGGGACACTGAAGCTTTCTTT.

The V call is TRBV7-9, the J call TRBJ1-1; no firm D call. The V gene lost 2 bases and the J gene lost 4 bases, with 14 bases spanning the gap. The CDR3 is 15 residues long. Germline V gene data show CDR1 as SEHNR and CDR2 as FQNEAQ (reference sequence). The CDR3 spells CASSLLEGAGTEAFF. The CDR3 bases are TGTGCCAGCAGCTTATTAGAGGGTGCCGGCACTGAAGCTTTCTTT.

V usage is TRBV28 and J usage is TRBJ2-7; no reliable D call. Germline loops: CDR1 MDHEN, CDR2 SYDVKM. Trimming shortened V by 3 bases and J by 1 base, and 13 bases separated the two germline ends. This CDR3 is built from 15 residues. The CDR3 nucleotides are TGTGCCAGCAGTTTTGTTCGCGCCGCTTCCTACGAGCAGTACTTC. This gives the protein CASSFVRAASYEQYF. Combining the CDR3 with reference TRBV28 and TRBJ2-7 gives the whole variable domain DVKVTQSSRYLVKRTGEKVFLECVQDMDHENMFWYRQDPGLGLRLIYFSYDVKMKEKGDIPEGYSVSREKKERFSLILESASTNQTSMYLCASSFVRAASYEQYFGPGTRLTVT.

This rearrangement joins TRBV9 to TRBJ2-1; D gene uncertain. This CDR3 is 12 amino acids long. Per germline, CDR1 SGDLS and CDR2 YYNGEE. V lost 0 bases to trimming and J lost 4 bases, with 2 bases between them. The CDR3 is CASSVAYNEQFF. The CDR3 bases are TGTGCCAGCAGCGTAGCTTACAATGAGCAGTTCTTC.

Concerning this clone: Relative to the germline gene, one junction end is altered; a read error may explain this. The gene calls are TRBV7-9 and TRBJ1-1, with D unresolved. Germline values: CDR1 SEHNR, CDR2 FQNEAQ (reference sequence). The CDR3 covers 13 residues. CDR3 loop: CSSSFGMNTEAFF. In DNA form, the CDR3 reads TGTTCCAGCAGCTTCGGGATGAACACTGAAGCTTTCTTT. Combining the CDR3 with reference TRBV7-9 and TRBJ1-1 gives the whole variable domain DTGVSQNPRHKITKRGQNVTFRCDPISEHNRLYWYRQTLGQGPEFLTYFQNEAQLEKSRLLSDRFSAERPKGSFSTLEIQRTEQGDSAMYLCSSSFGMNTEAFFGQGTRLTVV.

The V and J genes are TRBV28 and TRBJ1-2; D is unclear. Germline CDR1 reads MDHEN; CDR2 reads SYDVKM. The ends were cut back, 7 bases at V and 4 bases at J, with 19 bases in the middle. The length of the CDR3 is 15 residues. CDR3 in amino acids: CASTIGGLLTYGYTF. CDR3 sequence (DNA): TGTGCCAGCACCATTGGAGGGCTGCTTACCTATGGCTACACCTTC.

This rearrangement joins TRBV10-3 to TRBJ1-1; TRBD1 might be the D (6 bases). This CDR3 is 16 amino acids long. Germline assignment: CDR1 ENHRY and CDR2 SYGVKD. V gave up 1 base and J gave up 5 bases, with 17 bases separating them. The CDR3 nucleotides read TGTGCCATCAGTGAGTTCCGGGCAGGGGCGAAGACTGAAGCTTTCTTT. It yields the protein CAISEFRAGAKTEAFF.

This clone was seen more than once but under ten times. The gene calls are TRBV30 and TRBJ1-1; 7 nucleotides align to TRBD1. V was clipped by 3 bases and J by 0 bases; unmatched bases: 7. This CDR3 contains 15 residues. Looked up from germline, CDR1 is GTSNPN and CDR2 is SVGIG (reference sequence). The CDR3 nucleotides read TGTGCCTGGAGGCCGTTAGGGGGCCTGAACACTGAAGCTTTCTTT. It is translated as CAWRPLGGLNTEAFF.

J is TRBJ2-3 and V is TRBV4-1; a weak D match, TRBD2 (6 bases). This CDR3 comprises 17 residues. Deletions cut 1 base from V and 5 bases from J, with 19 bases between. Germline V CDR1 and CDR2: MGHRA, YSYEKL. CDR3 protein: CASSQVPSGEVLDTQYF. The CDR3 nucleotides are TGCGCCAGCAGCCAAGTCCCATCGGGGGAGGTATTAGATACGCAGTATTTT.

The chain joins TRBV7-2 to TRBJ2-5; the match to TRBD2 covers 10 bases. The germline gives CDR1 SGHTA, CDR2 FQGNSA. The CDR3 consists of 18 residues. The V gene end was trimmed by 2 bases and the J gene end by 4 bases; junction bases not matched to a gene: 13. CDR3 bases: TGTGCCAGCAGCTTACGGATAGCGGGAGGTGGGTCCCGAGAGACCCAGTACTTC. Protein product: CASSLRIAGGGSRETQYF.

The genes are TRBV6-6 and TRBJ1-2, with 9 bases matching TRBD1. This CDR3 has 15 amino acids. CDR1 is MNHNY and CDR2 is SVGAGI in the germline V gene (reference sequence). V lost 4 bases and J lost 5; bases outside the gene matches: 8. The CDR3 region is CASSLRQGVSYGYTF. The CDR3 DNA sequence: TGTGCCAGCAGTTTAAGACAGGGGGTTTCGTATGGCTACACCTTC.

The J gene is TRBJ1-2, the V gene TRBV21-1; the table gives TRBD1 as D, unverified against the DNA. TRBV21-1 represents a pseudogene. The CDR3 is 16 amino acids. The CDR3 spells CASTMVSRGTNYGYTF. CDR3 nucleotides: TGTGCCAGCACGATGGTTTCCAGGGGCACTAACTATGGCTACACCTTC.

This chain links TRBV7-9 with TRBJ2-7; a possible D gene is TRBD1 (5 bases). In germline, CDR1 is SEHNR, CDR2 FQNEAQ (reference sequence). The CDR3 consists of 15 residues. Trimming took 0 bases from V and 2 from J, leaving 11 bases between them. In nucleotides, the CDR3 is TGTGCCAGCAGCTTAGCGCTTGACAGCCCCTACGAGCAGTACTTC. Protein sequence: CASSLALDSPYEQYF. The full variable domain, with the rest looked up from reference TRBV7-9 and TRBJ2-7, is DTGVSQNPRHKITKRGQNVTFRCDPISEHNRLYWYRQTLGQGPEFLTYFQNEAQLEKSRLLSDRFSAERPKGSFSTLEIQRTEQGDSAMYLCASSLALDSPYEQYFGPGTRLTVT.

The rearrangement joins TRBV4-1 to TRBJ2-1; D possibly corresponds to TRBD1 (5 bases). The germline CDR1 and CDR2 sequences are MGHRA and YSYEKL. The CDR3 totals 16 residues. With 4 bases removed from V and 5 bases from J, the gap between germline ends came to 18 bases. Here the CDR3 reads CASSPPMGNRNNEQFF. CDR3 in DNA: TGCGCCAGCAGCCCCCCGATGGGCAACAGGAACAATGAGCAGTTCTTC.

The chain joins TRBV5-4 to TRBJ1-1; D perhaps matches TRBD1 (6 bases). Trimming left V 2 bases short and J 5 bases short, with 16 bases between. This CDR3 has 15 amino acids. Germline V gene lookup returns CDR1 SGHNT and CDR2 YYREEE (reference sequence). The DNA of the CDR3 is TGTGCCAGCAGCTTTATCTCAGGGGTAGGGACTGAAGCTTTCTTT. Translating gives CASSFISGVGTEAFF.

This clone came up a few times. CDR3 in amino acids: CASSLSEAFF. CDR3 nucleotide sequence: TGTGCCAGCAGCTTAAGCGAAGCTTTCTTT. This chain links TRBV13 with TRBJ1-1; no clear D gene. CDR1 and CDR2 from the germline V gene are PRHDT and FYEKMQ (reference sequence). This CDR3 has 10 amino acids. V lost 2 bases, J lost 8 bases, and 3 bases lay in between. The complete variable domain, with remaining parts taken from reference TRBV13 and TRBJ1-1, reads AAGVIQSPRHLIKEKRETATLKCYPIPRHDTVYWYQQGPGQDPQFLISFYEKMQSDKGSIPDRFSAQQFSDYHSELNMSSLELGDSALYFCASSLSEAFFGQGTRLTVV.

The rearrangement joins TRBV30 to TRBJ1-3, with D possibly matching TRBD1 (5 bases). V was cut by 0 bases and J by 2 bases, with 8 bases left in between. This CDR3 is built from 14 residues. The germline V gene encodes CDR1 GTSNPN and CDR2 SVGIG (reference sequence). This CDR3 is CAWSVGGTGNTIYF. CDR3 in DNA: TGTGCCTGGAGTGTGGGGGGAACTGGAAACACCATATATTTT.

The chain links TRBV6-5 to TRBJ1-5; 7 bases map to TRBD1. This CDR3 contains 13 residues. V was clipped by 6 bases and J by 6 bases; unmatched bases: 5. Per germline, CDR1 MNHEY and CDR2 SVGAGI. CDR3 residues: CASSQGVGQPQHF. CDR3 DNA: TGTGCCAGCAGCCAGGGGGTGGGTCAGCCCCAGCATTTT.

The chain is built from TRBV19 and TRBJ2-7; 8 positions match TRBD2. The CDR3 is made up of 16 amino acids. V shed 4 bases, J shed 0 bases, and the junction held 8 bases outside the gene matches. Germline CDR1 and CDR2: LNHDA and SQIVND (reference sequence). CDR3 amino acids: CASSTREGLTSYEQYF. CDR3 nucleotides: TGTGCCAGTAGTACCCGGGAGGGGCTAACCTCCTACGAGCAGTACTTC.

This clone was detected a few times. The gene calls are TRBV28 and TRBJ2-2; possible D gene TRBD1, 5 bases. Germline CDR1 is MDHEN and CDR2 is SYDVKM. V shed 6 bases and J shed 4 bases, with 15 bases lying between them. This CDR3 spans 15 amino acids. Written as DNA, the CDR3 is TGTGCCAGCAGCTACTCCGGACATTTCACCGGGGAGCTGTTTTTT. This translates into CASSYSGHFTGELFF. Looking up the rest from reference TRBV28 and TRBJ2-2 gives the full variable domain: DVKVTQSSRYLVKRTGEKVFLECVQDMDHENMFWYRQDPGLGLRLIYFSYDVKMKEKGDIPEGYSVSREKKERFSLILESASTNQTSMYLCASSYSGHFTGELFFGEGSRLTVL.